The 9 T cell receptor beta chains given below trace back to one sample, sequenced in a study of cytomegalovirus exposure and HLA in healthy donors. PCR primers comprised 60 Vbeta and 13 Jbeta primers. Repertoires were generated with immunoSEQ multiplex PCR, while TCRdb's copy carries only in-frame clones and drops some. The sample data list approximately 100,000 clones. Sequencing was done on a sample of PBMCs. Source of these receptors: a middle-aged man in good health and CMV-seronegative.

The rearrangement links TRBV27 to TRBJ1-2; possible D gene TRBD1, 5 bases. The CDR3 consists of 13 residues. CDR1 is MNHEY, CDR2 SMNVEV, per germline (reference sequence). The V and J ends lost 3 bases and 4 bases respectively, with 9 bases between them. CDR3 loop: CASSLGLSYGYTF. The CDR3 nucleotides are TGTGCCAGCAGTTTGGGACTGAGCTATGGCTACACCTTC.

Remarks on this clone: The sample has other DNA sequences that encode this CDR3 too. The V and J genes are TRBV30 and TRBJ2-7; 9 bases are shared with TRBD1. Germline V gives CDR1 GTSNPN, CDR2 SVGIG (reference sequence). The length of the CDR3 is 12 residues. V lost 0 bases and J lost 6; bases outside the gene matches: 0. CDR3 nucleotide sequence: TGTGCCTGGAGTGTGACAGGGGGCGAGCAGTACTTC. Protein: CAWSVTGGEQYF.

The chain combines TRBV11-2 with TRBJ2-3; D remains ambiguous. This CDR3 is built from 12 residues. Germline loops: CDR1 SGHAT, CDR2 FQNNGV. V was clipped by 5 bases and J by 3 bases, with 6 bases between them. The CDR3 DNA reads TGTGCCAGCAGCGCACAGACAGATACGCAGTATTTT. This translates into CASSAQTDTQYF.

V and J are TRBV4-3 and TRBJ1-2; 8 bases match TRBD1. This CDR3 region has 15 residues. In germline, CDR1 is LGHNA, CDR2 YSLEER. J gave up 1 base and V 4 bases, and 5 bases lay outside the gene matches. The CDR3: CASSPRDRSNYGYTF. In nucleotides, the CDR3 is TGCGCCAGCAGCCCTCGGGACAGGAGTAACTATGGCTACACCTTC.

V is TRBV5-1 and J is TRBJ2-1, with 8 positions matching TRBD1. With 4 bases clipped from V and 2 bases from J, the junction kept 11 bases outside the gene matches. The CDR3 contains 17 residues. The V gene's germline CDR1 is SGHRS and CDR2 YFSETQ. The CDR3 region is CASSQKMTGATYNEQFF. The DNA for the CDR3 is TGCGCCAGCAGCCAGAAAATGACAGGGGCGACCTACAATGAGCAGTTCTTC.

The rearrangement uses TRBV5-1 and TRBJ2-2, with D possibly TRBD1 on 6 matching bases. Trimming left V 4 bases short and J 1 base short, with 8 bases between. Germline lookup yields CDR1 SGHRS and CDR2 YFSETQ. CDR3 length: 14 residues. The CDR3 DNA follows: TGCGCCAGCAGCCGGGACAAGAACACCGGGGAGCTGTTTTTT. This encodes CASSRDKNTGELFF. The full variable domain, completed using reference TRBV5-1 and TRBJ2-2, is KAGVTQTPRYLIKTRGQQVTLSCSPISGHRSVSWYQQTPGQGLQFLFEYFSETQRNKGNFPGRFSGRQFSNSRSEMNVSTLELGDSALYLCASSRDKNTGELFFGEGSRLTVL.

This chain joins TRBV2 and TRBJ1-1, with D hard to call. The CDR3 extends over 14 amino acids. V was trimmed by 7 bases and J by 3 bases, leaving 15 bases between them. CDR1 and CDR2 (germline): SNHLY, FYNNEI. In nucleotides, the CDR3 is TGTGCCAGCAACCCCCTGACTGGCGACACTGAAGCTTTCTTT. Its translation: CASNPLTGDTEAFF.

The V call is TRBV30, the J call TRBJ1-2; 8 nucleotides agree with TRBD1. With V trimmed by 2 bases and J by 8 bases, 7 bases remained unmatched. The CDR3 covers 13 residues. The germline V gene encodes CDR1 GTSNPN and CDR2 SVGIG (reference sequence). As DNA, the CDR3 is TGTGCCTGGAGTTCCGACAGGGGTTTCGGCTACACCTTC. Translation: CAWSSDRGFGYTF.

The chain joins TRBV7-8 to TRBJ2-1, with 10 bases matching TRBD1. CDR1 and CDR2 from the germline V gene are SGHVS and FQNEAQ. The CDR3 runs to 13 residues. The trim removed 4 bases at V and 9 bases at J, leaving 3 bases unmatched. The CDR3 loop is CASSSTGGLEQFF. CDR3 in DNA: TGTGCCAGCAGCTCGACAGGGGGCCTTGAGCAGTTCTTC.